One and the same sample provided the 28 T cell receptor beta chains below, sequenced in a study of blood T cell repertoires in COVID-19. Using immunoSEQ multiplex PCR, the repertoire was profiled, and TCRdb retains in-frame clones only, with some absent. The sample yields about 190,000 clones, approximately 87% seen once. The source material was peripheral blood. The receptors were gathered from a woman in her 70s with COVID-19, enrolled during active disease.

The CDR3 reads CASTGDRGSNQPQHF. The CDR3 DNA reads as TGTGCCAGCACCGGCGACAGGGGATCTAATCAGCCCCAGCATTTT. The chain links TRBV6-5 to TRBJ1-5; 8 bases map to TRBD1. V lost 7 bases and J lost 4; bases outside the gene matches: 9. Per germline, CDR1 MNHEY and CDR2 SVGAGI. This CDR3 has 15 amino acids.

CDR3 protein: CASSMSGLAKNIQYF. The CDR3 DNA is TGTGCCAGTAGTATGTCAGGGCTAGCCAAAAACATTCAGTACTTC. The chain has TRBV19 and TRBJ2-4; the D gene is possibly TRBD1 (5 bases). V lost 3 bases and J lost 0, with 9 bases in between. In germline, CDR1 is LNHDA, CDR2 SQIVND (reference sequence). This CDR3 comprises 15 residues.

V and J are TRBV11-1 and TRBJ2-1; 7 bases match TRBD1. The germline CDR1 and CDR2 sequences are SGHAT and FQDESV (reference sequence). J gave up 4 bases and V 4 bases, and 7 bases lay outside the gene matches. This CDR3 is built from 15 residues. Written as DNA, the CDR3 is TGTGCCAGCAGCTACCGGGACAGACAGTACAATGAGCAGTTCTTC. Translating gives CASSYRDRQYNEQFF.

This clone was counted only a few times. The chain combines TRBV18 with TRBJ1-5, with D unclear. Looked up from germline, CDR1 is KGHSH and CDR2 is LQKENI. The CDR3 extends over 16 amino acids. The ends were cut back, 1 base at V and 0 bases at J, with 10 bases in the middle. Here the CDR3 reads CASSPRSQNSNQPQHF. Here the CDR3 DNA reads TGTGCCAGCTCACCACGGTCTCAGAATAGCAATCAGCCCCAGCATTTT.

Comments on this clone: Other DNA sequences from this sample encode an identical CDR3 as well. V and J are TRBV7-9 and TRBJ2-3; D is possibly TRBD2 (6 bases). Germline V gene sequence: CDR1 SEHNR, CDR2 FQNEAQ (reference sequence). The V end lost 2 bases, the J end lost 6 bases, and 12 bases lay between the germline ends. The CDR3 is made up of 14 amino acids. The CDR3 is CASSLTGVGDTQYF. The CDR3 region has the DNA TGTGCCAGCAGCTTAACGGGAGTAGGTGATACGCAGTATTTT.

The chain uses TRBV27 and TRBJ2-7; 12 bases align to TRBD2. This CDR3 region has 17 residues. The J segment lost 4 bases and the V segment lost 2 bases, leaving 9 bases of the junction unmatched. Per germline, CDR1 MNHEY and CDR2 SMNVEV (reference sequence). The CDR3 DNA is TGTGCCAGCAGTTTAATCGCGGGACTAGCGGGCAAATACGAGCAGTACTTC. It translates to CASSLIAGLAGKYEQYF.

The gene calls are TRBV3-1 (or the pseudogene TRBV3-2) and TRBJ2-7, with D hard to call. The V end lost 2 bases, the J end lost 1 base, and 6 bases lay between the germline ends. This CDR3 has 13 amino acids. CDR1 and CDR2 (germline): LGHDT, YNNKEL (reference sequence). CDR3 sequence reads: CASSQTNSYEQYF. The CDR3 bases are TGTGCCAGCAGCCAAACAAATTCCTACGAGCAGTACTTC.

V usage is TRBV19 and J usage is TRBJ2-2, with 10 bases identical to TRBD2. The V gene end was trimmed by 5 bases and the J gene end by 6 bases; junction bases not matched to a gene: 6. This CDR3 has 15 amino acids. Germline V lookup: CDR1 LNHDA, CDR2 SQIVND (reference sequence). The CDR3 region has the DNA TGTGCCAGTAGTCTCCTAGCGGGAGAAGCCGGGGAGCTGTTTTTT. Protein product: CASSLLAGEAGELFF.

The V call is TRBV19, the J call TRBJ2-7; TRBD2 is a possible D gene (5 bases). CDR1 is LNHDA, CDR2 SQIVND, per germline (reference sequence). CDR3 size: 14 residues. Trimming pared 4 bases from V and 2 bases from J, leaving 12 bases between. The CDR3 loop reads CASSRGMGAYEQYF. The CDR3 coding sequence is TGTGCCAGTAGTAGAGGGATGGGAGCCTACGAGCAGTACTTC.

This rearrangement joins TRBV3-1 (or the pseudogene TRBV3-2) to TRBJ2-5; 7 bases are shared with TRBD2. J lost 5 bases, V lost 5 bases, and 5 bases had no gene match. The CDR3 runs to 13 residues. The germline V gene has CDR1 LGHDT and CDR2 YNNKEL (reference sequence). CDR3 sequence reads: CASSGEGWETQYF. The CDR3 DNA is TGTGCCAGCAGCGGGGAGGGCTGGGAGACCCAGTACTTC.

The V call is TRBV5-4, the J call TRBJ1-1; possible D gene TRBD1, 6 bases. This CDR3 contains 13 residues. Trimming took off 5 bases at V and 6 bases at J, with 14 bases between the two ends. In germline, CDR1 is SGHNT, CDR2 YYREEE (reference sequence). The CDR3 protein is CASSQQNRAEAFF. The DNA for the CDR3 is TGTGCCAGCAGTCAACAAAACAGGGCTGAAGCTTTCTTT.

The chain couples TRBV5-5 to TRBJ1-1; 7 bases are a match to TRBD1. Looked up from germline, CDR1 is SGHKS and CDR2 is YYEKEE (reference sequence). Trimming removed 0 bases from V and 2 bases from J; junction bases left unmatched: 10. This CDR3 has 17 amino acids. The CDR3 loop is CASSLVGGSLGNTEAFF. CDR3 nucleotide sequence: TGTGCCAGCAGCTTGGTAGGGGGCTCCTTGGGAAACACTGAAGCTTTCTTT. The full variable domain, rest sourced from reference TRBV5-5 and TRBJ1-1, is DAGVTQSPTHLIKTRGQQVTLRCSPISGHKSVSWYQQVLGQGPQFIFQYYEKEERGRGNFPDRFSARQFPNYSSELNVNALLLGDSALYLCASSLVGGSLGNTEAFFGQGTRLTVV.

The gene calls are TRBV2 and TRBJ2-7, with 7 bases that match TRBD2. J was trimmed by 2 bases and V by 2 bases; bases with no gene match: 6. The CDR3 has 15 residues. CDR1 SNHLY and CDR2 FYNNEI come from the germline V gene. CDR3 sequence reads: CASSESASGPYEQYF. For the CDR3, the DNA is TGTGCCAGCAGTGAATCGGCTAGCGGTCCCTACGAGCAGTACTTC.

V is TRBV7-2 and J is TRBJ2-3, with 7 positions matching TRBD1. This CDR3 is built from 14 residues. In germline, CDR1 is SGHTA, CDR2 FQGNSA. V was clipped by 5 bases and J by 6 bases; unmatched bases: 8. CDR3 coding DNA: TGTGCCAGCAGCATGACAGGGTCTGGGGATACGCAGTATTTT. Residues: CASSMTGSGDTQYF.

The chain couples TRBV27 to TRBJ2-7; 7 bases map to TRBD2. V lost 8 bases, J lost 3 bases, and 13 bases stayed unmatched. In germline, CDR1 is MNHEY, CDR2 SMNVEV (reference sequence). The CDR3 is 15 residues long. The CDR3 region has the DNA TGTGCCAGCCTAGGCCGGGCGGGAGAAGTCTACGAGCAGTACTTC. Translation gives CASLGRAGEVYEQYF.

The chain couples TRBV5-1 to TRBJ2-3; possible D gene TRBD2, 6 bases. This CDR3 comprises 15 residues. Germline V gene lookup returns CDR1 SGHRS and CDR2 YFSETQ. V lost 1 base to trimming and J lost 4 bases, with 13 bases between them. This CDR3 reads CASSLMDYSADTQYF. The DNA for the CDR3 is TGCGCCAGCAGCTTGATGGACTACAGCGCAGATACGCAGTATTTT.

V gene TRBV24-1 combines with J gene TRBJ2-1; 12 bases map to TRBD2. J gave up 2 bases and V 0 bases, and 1 base lay outside the gene matches. Germline V gives CDR1 KGHDR, CDR2 SFDVKD. The CDR3 contains 17 residues. CDR3 protein: CATSDLASGRAYNEQFF. In nucleotides, the CDR3 is TGTGCCACCAGTGATTTGGCTAGCGGGAGGGCCTACAATGAGCAGTTCTTC.

This clone is a singleton in its sample. The chain employs TRBV7-2 and TRBJ1-6, with D possibly TRBD1 on 6 matching bases. V dropped 6 bases and J dropped 7 bases, with 13 bases sitting between them. The V gene's germline CDR1 is SGHTA and CDR2 FQGNSA. The CDR3 runs 14 residues. DNA of the CDR3: TGTGCCAGCAGACTAAGACAGGTCAATTCACCCCTCCACTTT. Translated, it gives CASRLRQVNSPLHF.

V usage is TRBV4-1 and J usage is TRBJ2-6; maybe TRBD2 (5 bases). CDR3 length: 17 amino acids. V lost 0 bases, J lost 1 base, and 10 bases lay in between. The V gene's germline CDR1 is MGHRA and CDR2 YSYEKL. The CDR3 DNA follows: TGCGCCAGCAGCCAAGATCAAGGGAGATCTGGGGCCAACGTCCTGACTTTC. Its translation is CASSQDQGRSGANVLTF.

This sequence joins TRBV5-4 and TRBJ2-1, with TRBD2 matching over 11 bases. The CDR3 runs to 15 residues. The junction had 5 bases not matched to a gene; V was cut back by 4 bases and J by 5 bases. Germline CDR1 is SGHNT and CDR2 is YYREEE (reference sequence). CDR3 nucleotides: TGTGCCAGCAGCCCGGGACTAGCGGCCAACAATGAGCAGTTCTTC. Translated, it gives CASSPGLAANNEQFF.

This clone appeared a few times. The chain couples TRBV29-1 to TRBJ1-5; 8 bases are a match to TRBD1. Germline lookup yields CDR1 SQVTM and CDR2 ANQGSEA. Trimming cost V 6 bases and J 2 bases; bases outside gene matches: 3. This CDR3 region has 13 residues. This chain's CDR3 is CSVGQGGNQPQHF. CDR3 bases: TGCAGCGTCGGACAGGGAGGCAATCAGCCCCAGCATTTT.

The V call is TRBV5-1, the J call TRBJ2-5; 12 nucleotides match TRBD1. The CDR3 is 15 amino acids. J lost 5 bases, V lost 4 bases, and 6 bases had no gene match. The germline V gene encodes CDR1 SGHRS and CDR2 YFSETQ. Here the CDR3 DNA reads TGCGCCAGCAGCAAACCGGGACAGGGGGCCGAGACCCAGTACTTC. Translated: CASSKPGQGAETQYF.

This chain connects TRBV5-1 to TRBJ2-1, with D possibly being TRBD2 (6 bases). The CDR3 is made up of 13 amino acids. V lost 1 base to trimming and J lost 6 bases, with 8 bases between them. The germline gives CDR1 SGHRS, CDR2 YFSETQ. CDR3: CASSLTGGNEQFF. The CDR3 bases are TGCGCCAGCAGCTTGACCGGGGGCAATGAGCAGTTCTTC.

There are a few counts of this clone. This same CDR3 is encoded by further DNA sequences in the sample. The V gene is TRBV27, the J gene TRBJ2-6; D not certain. V gave up 3 bases and J gave up 0 bases, with 6 bases separating them. There are 15 residues in the CDR3. The germline V gene has CDR1 MNHEY and CDR2 SMNVEV (reference sequence). This CDR3 is CASSFYPSGANVLTF. CDR3 coding DNA: TGTGCCAGCAGTTTCTATCCCTCTGGGGCCAACGTCCTGACTTTC.

The chain links TRBV3-1 (or the pseudogene TRBV3-2) to TRBJ1-5; D uncertain. Deletions cut 0 bases from V and 0 bases from J, with 15 bases between. Germline V lookup: CDR1 LGHDT, CDR2 YNNKEL (reference sequence). This CDR3 comprises 18 residues. The CDR3 DNA is TGTGCCAGCAGCCAAGATTCAGCAGGCCCTTATAGCAATCAGCCCCAGCATTTT. Its protein product is CASSQDSAGPYSNQPQHF.

The chain has TRBV5-5 and TRBJ2-7, with 9 bases that match TRBD1. V lost 3 bases to trimming and J lost 5 bases; unmatched junction nucleotides: 3. Germline V gives CDR1 SGHKS, CDR2 YYEKEE (reference sequence). The CDR3 is made up of 13 amino acids. CDR3 residues: CASSSWTGDEQYF. The CDR3 nucleotides are TGTGCCAGCAGCTCCTGGACAGGGGACGAGCAGTACTTC.

The chain employs TRBV6-6 and TRBJ1-5; 9 bases line up with TRBD1. The V segment lost 7 bases and the J segment 5 bases; nucleotides outside the gene matches: 12. From germline, CDR1 is MNHNY and CDR2 SVGAGI (reference sequence). This CDR3 has 16 residues. The CDR3 DNA reads as TGTGCCAGCACCAGTTCCAACACAGGGGGCGATCAGCCCCAGCATTTT. Its protein product is CASTSSNTGGDQPQHF.

The chain carries TRBV9 and TRBJ1-6; D is unclear. Germline CDR1 reads SGDLS; CDR2 reads YYNGEE. Trimming removed 2 bases at V and 7 bases at J, with 13 bases between. This CDR3 is built from 15 residues. CDR3 in DNA: TGTGCCAGCAGCGTGAGTCAGGTAGAGAATTCACCCCTCCACTTT. This encodes CASSVSQVENSPLHF.